Sequencing of this T cell receptor (beta chain) was carried out in a study of cytomegalovirus exposure and HLA in healthy donors (dated by TCRdb to 2017 to 2019). About the full investigation: In an earlier analysis of several hundred of the donors, around 300 Gb of sequence data and roughly 100 million unique TCR beta sequences from 180 million or so T cells were reported. An earlier analysis of 500 to 650 of the donors applied high-throughput TCR beta sequencing to assess whether each TCR beta V gene segment acted as functional or pseudogenic. The study aimed to test whether cataloging public T cell receptors could reveal signatures of past pathogen exposure. Among roughly 400 genotyped donors of the cohort, an average of about 240,000 unique TCR beta nucleotide sequences was sequenced per donor, of which about 20% were non-productive. In the later analysis, no new phenotypic data were used to find candidate immune exposures; instead, reliance was placed on TCR beta sequences and their occurrence across donors. Alongside the repertoire data, information on donor age, sex, ethnicity and CMV serostatus was compiled. Typing coverage differed by locus: A, B, C, DRB1 and DQB1 were typed in roughly 629-630 donors, DQA1 in approximately 520, DPA1 in approximately 610, and DPB1 in roughly 470. Of the approximately 400 genotyped donors, approximately 83% fell in the genetic ancestry cluster associated with self-reported Caucasian donors. Along with the approximately 650-subject first cohort, a separate validation cohort of more than 90 different subjects was used. In a later genetic analysis, genome-wide SNP genotypes for about three fifths of the 666 donors were used, and that subset was treated as a discovery cohort. About five DR-DQ haplotypes were treated as single units for association and clustering because of strong linkage in the cohort. The study used immunosequencing to profile the T cell repertoires of hundreds of subjects and linked those repertoires to cytomegalovirus serostatus. The study combined high-throughput TCR immunosequencing, statistical association of individual TCRs with disease status, and machine learning to predict cytomegalovirus infection status. Roughly 320 gigabases of sequencing data and approximately 91 million unique TCR sequences made up an early release that covered approximately 700 HLA-typed donors. HLA typing included class I and class II loci at four-digit resolution. A later analysis re-analyzed previously published TCR beta repertoires from 550 to 700 donors and added high-resolution HLA genotyping to study TCR occurrence patterns. Every repertoire in the discovery cohort had been generated on one and the same sequencing platform.

The library was obtained by the immunoSEQ multiplex PCR assay. For the multiplex PCR, a mixture combining 60 forward primers for TCR Vbeta segments and 13 reverse primers for TCR Jbeta segments was used. Amplification of the CDR3 region of rearranged TCR beta genes was performed with a multiplex PCR assay on genomic DNA. On the Illumina HiSeq System, the amplified TCR beta libraries were sequenced as 87-base-pair reads. The authors' pipeline ran thus. A later analysis tallied tens of millions of unique TCR beta chains across the 640 or so repertoires, and about 12 million of those chains were shared by two or more donors. Raw reads were error-corrected and collapsed into unique sequences with a nearest-neighbor algorithm that merged closely related sequences to remove PCR and sequencing errors. V, D and J gene segments were assigned by aligning CDR3 sequences to IMGT reference sequences. For a sequence to be retained, at least a six-nucleotide match to both a V gene segment and a J gene segment was required. A rearrangement counted as productive if the CDR3 had no stop codons and remained in frame with V and J, and every other rearrangement counted as non-productive. Following IMGT convention, CDR3 was defined as the stretch from the second conserved V-encoded cysteine up to the conserved J-encoded phenylalanine. In an earlier analysis of 587 of the donors, sequences lacking an unambiguous match to a single V gene segment were excluded. In an earlier analysis of some 590 of the donors, V segments were called functional above 56.7% productive rearrangements and were called segregating when the between-donor standard deviation exceeded 5%. A statistical classification framework was built to diagnose cytomegalovirus status from the catalog of TCR beta chain sequences. In a later analysis, V and J genes were assigned by comparing TCR nucleotide sequences against IMGT/GENE-DB human TR gene sequences. A later analysis assigned CDR3 sequences and most-parsimonious VDJ recombination scenarios with the TCRdist pipeline. A later analysis defined each TCR beta chain by its CDR3 amino acid sequence plus V-gene family, and excluded reads lacking a unique V-gene family. A later analysis removed 550 to 700 highly shared, low-generation-probability nucleotide sequences to deal with suspected cross-contamination and a sequencing artifact. In a later analysis, a clonal expansion index for each public chain was calculated from normalized within-repertoire ranks of inferred template counts. In a later analysis, generation probabilities were computed using a VDJ recombination model fitted to out-of-frame rearrangements, and the results were checked against IGoR. A later analysis scored TCR-TCR, TCR-HLA and TCR-CMV co-occurrence with hypergeometric tests, applying a repertoire-size bias correction to TCR pairs. False discovery rates were estimated in a later analysis by permuting HLA or CMV assignments 20 times. In a later analysis, co-occurring TCRs were grouped using DBSCAN, with TCRdist sequence similarity added in when clustering inside HLA-allele-positive subsets. For co-occurrence clustering, repertoires with fewer than 30,000 or more than 120,000 public chains were excluded, along with about five repertoires with anomalous nucleotide sharing. TCRdb obtained this table from immuneACCESS and retained in-frame rearrangements with V and J assigned. These tables miss some clones; where compared with another copy, unresolved V genes account for less than half of the shortfall, and the remainder is unexplained. Clonal size and the V and J genes are those of that table, whereas D and trimming came from the DNA. The sample table contains about 200,000 clones; only one count was recorded for roughly 80% of them. The ten largest make up roughly 1.6% of the sample.

In total, 630 or so healthy bone marrow donors made up the cohort. At the time of sampling, all cohort members were nominally healthy, though unrecorded immune exposures were likely present. The donor was CMV seronegative and was included in the group of a few hundred seronegative cohort members. Each donor provided a peripheral blood sample, and peripheral blood mononuclear cells were used for TCR beta sequencing. Genomic DNA was extracted from the blood cell samples with the Qiagen DNeasy Blood Extraction Kit. On this clone itself: Its cognate antigen has yet to be identified. The sample holds no much larger clone one base away, and base qualities are not on file.

Beyond this particular receptor, the publication reports: In both the original and validation cohorts, the classifier was reported to diagnose cytomegalovirus status with high specificity and sensitivity. A cluster of highly shared sequence variants was judged likely to be a technical artifact of the sequencing pipeline. In the study, approximately 150 TCR beta chains were listed as associated with cytomegalovirus. Linkage disequilibrium might explain the correlated functional status among segregating V segments, but an unknown experimental factor could not be ruled out. Roughly uniform sequencing depth across donors was assumed in presence/absence analyses, although this assumption may not hold. Immune exposure information for the cohort was limited to CMV serostatus. Specific HLA alleles were associated with roughly 17,000 TCR beta sequences at a false discovery rate of 0.05 in a later analysis. When HLA alleles, especially DR and DQ, strongly co-occurred, attributing TCR associations to individual alleles was difficult. A further reported finding was that TCR beta sequences accurately predicted the HLA-A and HLA-B alleles for most subjects in the first cohort. According to a later analysis, parvovirus B19, influenza, CMV and Epstein-Barr virus appeared linked to several top co-occurrence clusters. According to the authors, the approach could potentially be generalized to other disease states and immunological phenotypes. Broadly in line with IMGT annotations, most TCR beta V segments showed up in productive rearrangements about 87% or about 30% of the time in an earlier analysis of roughly 590 of the donors. In a later genetic analysis, a missense DCLRE1C variant was associated with V-gene and J-gene trimming of TCR beta chains, and the association was replicated in an independent cohort. In a later genetic analysis, fewer N-insertions in productive TCRs were reported among donors in an Asian-associated ancestry cluster than the 666-donor mean. According to a later analysis, most CMV-associated TCR beta chains appeared to be HLA-restricted, and the HLA associations seemed to be driven largely by CMV exposure. Because counts were too low, seventeen rarely observed V segments, including chromosome 9 orphons, were left out of the earlier analysis of a few hundred of the donors. The cohort was sequenced for TCR beta chains only, and without alpha or paired-chain data the features that could be detected were limited. The 87-base-pair reads could not distinguish some IMGT-functional V segments, including TRBV6-2 and TRBV6-3, so those segments were excluded. A few of the identified cytomegalovirus-associated TCR beta chains were confirmed in vitro to be specific for cytomegalovirus antigens. In a later analysis, the rate of TCR association differed among HLA loci, with DRB1 alleles having the most associated TCRs and HLA-C alleles having the fewest. While some public TCRs were present in many individuals, most TCR sequences turned up only very rarely across donors. Compared with equally common non-associated chains, HLA-associated TCR beta chains in a later analysis were more clonally expanded and had lower generation probabilities. Because HLA typing was unavailable for some donors at each locus, only the typed subset was used in association tests.

V trim: 5 bases; J trim: 0 bases; unmatched bases: 12. From the cysteine through the phenylalanine, the CDR3 covers 18 amino acids. CDR3 DNA is the only sequence kept; it has 54 bases, read in frame from the first base. CDR1 and CDR2 were assigned from the germline V gene (reference sequence) as LNHDA and SQIVND. The rearrangement combines TRBV19 with TRBJ1-4; 7 bases in the middle match TRBD1. This clonotype originated in a woman aged 18-29 years in good health and CMV-seronegative. Sequences were obtained from PBMCs. The sequenced DNA: TGTGCCAGTAGTCGAGGACAGGTCATGATTGCAACTAATGAAAAACTGTTTTTT. Its amino acids are CASSRGQVMIATNEKLFF.